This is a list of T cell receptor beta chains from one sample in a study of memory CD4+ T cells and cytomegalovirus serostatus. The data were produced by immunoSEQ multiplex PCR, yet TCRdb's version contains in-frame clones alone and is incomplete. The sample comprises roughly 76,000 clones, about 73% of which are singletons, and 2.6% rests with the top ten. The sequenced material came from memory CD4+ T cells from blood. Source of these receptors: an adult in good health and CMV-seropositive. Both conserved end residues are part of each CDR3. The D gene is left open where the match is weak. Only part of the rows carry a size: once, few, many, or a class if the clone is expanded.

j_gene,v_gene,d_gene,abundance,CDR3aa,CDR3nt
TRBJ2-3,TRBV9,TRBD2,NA,CASSVIAGGTDTQYF,TGTGCCAGCAGCGTAATAGCGGGAGGGACAGATACGCAGTATTTT
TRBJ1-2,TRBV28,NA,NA,CASSFGGYGYTF,TGTGCCAGCAGTTTTGGCGGCTATGGCTACACCTTC
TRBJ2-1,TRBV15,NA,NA,CATSRHFGGGPSTNEQFF,TGTGCCACCAGCAGACATTTTGGCGGAGGGCCCTCGACCAATGAGCAGTTCTTC
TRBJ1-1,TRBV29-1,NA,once,CSGGGGGRSPNTEAFF,TGCAGCGGTGGGGGCGGCGGTCGAAGCCCGAACACTGAAGCTTTCTTT
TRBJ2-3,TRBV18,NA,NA,CASTANSADTQYF,TGTGCCAGCACAGCCAATAGCGCAGATACGCAGTATTTT
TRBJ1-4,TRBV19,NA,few,CASMDYRETTNEKLFF,TGTGCCAGTATGGACTACAGGGAAACAACTAATGAAAAACTGTTTTTT
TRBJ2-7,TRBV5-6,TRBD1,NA,CASSLPGSPGGEQYF,TGTGCCAGCAGCTTGCCCGGCAGCCCAGGGGGCGAGCAGTACTTC
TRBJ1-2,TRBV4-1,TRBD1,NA,CASSEQGAEGYTF,TGCGCCAGCAGCGAACAGGGGGCGGAGGGCTACACCTTC
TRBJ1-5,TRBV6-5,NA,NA,CASSRSGNSNQPQHF,TGTGCCAGCAGTCGGTCCGGGAATAGCAATCAGCCCCAGCATTTT
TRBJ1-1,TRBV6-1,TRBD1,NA,CASREIDRGAFF,TGTGCCAGCAGGGAGATCGACAGGGGAGCTTTCTTT
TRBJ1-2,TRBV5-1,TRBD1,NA,CASRSTGGDGYTF,TGCGCCAGCAGAAGTACAGGGGGCGATGGCTACACCTTC
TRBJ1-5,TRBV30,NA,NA,CASQFSGQPQHF,TGTGCCTCCCAGTTTAGTGGTCAGCCCCAGCATTTT
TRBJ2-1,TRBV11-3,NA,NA,CASRPLTGLRDNEQFF,TGTGCCAGCAGACCACTTACCGGACTACGCGACAATGAGCAGTTCTTC
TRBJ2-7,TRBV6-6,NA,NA,CASSYSGSQGWEQYF,TGTGCCAGCAGTTACTCGGGGAGTCAGGGATGGGAGCAGTACTTC
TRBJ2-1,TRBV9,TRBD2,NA,CASSPRSGLAGDNEQFF,TGTGCCAGCAGCCCCCGTTCGGGACTAGCGGGAGATAATGAGCAGTTCTTC
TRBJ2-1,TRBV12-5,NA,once,CASGLGNSYNEQFF,TGTGCTAGTGGTTTGGGAAACTCCTACAATGAGCAGTTCTTC
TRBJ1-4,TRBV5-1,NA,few,CASSLNRQEKLFF,TGCGCCAGCAGCTTGAACAGGCAAGAAAAACTGTTTTTT
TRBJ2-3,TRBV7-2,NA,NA,CASSGWTGQTQYF,TGTGCCAGCAGCGGGTGGACGGGCCAAACGCAGTATTTT
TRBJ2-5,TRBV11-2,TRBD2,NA,CASSLGGTSGETQYF,TGTGCCAGCAGCTTAGGTGGGACTAGCGGGGAGACCCAGTACTTC
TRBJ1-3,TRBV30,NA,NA,CACGEAGNTIYF,TGTGCCTGCGGGGAGGCTGGAAACACCATATATTTT
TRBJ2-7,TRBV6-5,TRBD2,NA,CACRAVSSGGFEQYF,TGTGCCTGCCGGGCGGTTTCTAGCGGGGGATTCGAGCAGTACTTC
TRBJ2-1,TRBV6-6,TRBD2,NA,CASSILAAVYNEQFF,TGTGCCAGCAGCATACTAGCGGCGGTCTACAATGAGCAGTTCTTC
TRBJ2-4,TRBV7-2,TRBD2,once,CASSLVALAGQGIQYF,TGTGCCAGCAGCTTAGTAGCACTAGCGGGCCAGGGAATTCAGTACTTC
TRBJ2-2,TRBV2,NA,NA,CASSQQNTGELFF,TGTGCCAGCAGCCAACAGAACACCGGGGAGCTGTTTTTT
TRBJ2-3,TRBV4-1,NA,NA,CASSQDGGTDTQYF,TGCGCCAGCAGCCAAGATGGGGGTACAGATACGCAGTATTTT
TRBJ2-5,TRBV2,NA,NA,CASKGGPGETQYF,TGTGCCAGCAAGGGGGGGCCTGGGGAGACCCAGTACTTC